What follows are 11 T cell receptor beta chains derived from one specimen sequenced in a study of CD8+ T cells in alopecia areata. As for treatment: oral pan-JAK inhibitor, 5-10 mg twice daily. Once RNA had been extracted, it was reverse transcribed into cDNA to act as the sequencing template. Only in-frame clones appear in the TCRdb table, and some are missing; sequencing was by immunoSEQ multiplex PCR. The table records about 200,000 clones, roughly 64% of them present only once. This material consisted of CD4+ T cells sorted from blood, taken at week 24, from a patient treated with tofacitinib. All receptors come from a human donor with alopecia areata.

This clone was seen only once. CDR3 residues: CASAYIQGSADTQYF. For the CDR3, the DNA is TGCGCCAGCGCCTACATTCAGGGATCGGCAGATACGCAGTATTTT. The chain combines TRBV5-1 with TRBJ2-3, with D possibly TRBD1 on 5 matching bases. Germline CDR1 is SGHRS and CDR2 is YFSETQ. The CDR3 spans 15 residues. V was shortened by 7 bases and J by 4 bases, with 19 bases between the two germline ends. Supplemented by reference TRBV5-1 and TRBJ2-3, the full variable domain reads KAGVTQTPRYLIKTRGQQVTLSCSPISGHRSVSWYQQTPGQGLQFLFEYFSETQRNKGNFPGRFSGRQFSNSRSEMNVSTLELGDSALYLCASAYIQGSADTQYFGPGTRLTVL.

In nucleotides, the CDR3 is TGTGCCAGCAGCTTTCAGGGGGAGAAAGAGACCCAGTACTTC. Encoded protein: CASSFQGEKETQYF. The chain is built from TRBV7-2 and TRBJ2-5; 7 bases match TRBD1. The CDR3 has 14 amino acids. Trimming at V came to 3 bases and at J to 3 bases, leaving 4 bases not matched to a gene. The germline CDR1 and CDR2 sequences are SGHTA and FQGNSA.

The chain couples TRBV29-1 to TRBJ1-1; D call uncertain. CDR1 SQVTM and CDR2 ANQGSEA come from the germline V gene. This CDR3 spans 10 amino acids. Trimming took 4 bases from V and 6 from J, leaving 6 bases between them. CDR3 in amino acids: CSVVSAEAFF. CDR3 DNA sequence: TGCAGCGTTGTTTCAGCTGAAGCTTTCTTT.

The chain combines TRBV30 with TRBJ1-3; D call uncertain. The CDR3 runs 12 residues. CDR1 is GTSNPN, CDR2 SVGIG, per germline (reference sequence). The V and J ends lost 4 bases and 0 bases respectively, with 4 bases between them. CDR3 sequence (DNA): TGTGCCTGGACTCTCTCTGGAAACACCATATATTTT. Its translation: CAWTLSGNTIYF.

This clone came up a few times. The chain couples TRBV7-3 to TRBJ2-3; 9 bases are a match to TRBD2. This CDR3 is built from 16 residues. J was trimmed by 5 bases and V by 5 bases; bases with no gene match: 11. CDR1 is SGHTA, CDR2 FQGTGA, per germline. CDR3 residues: CASSANVAGARDTQYF. In nucleotides, the CDR3 is TGTGCCAGCAGCGCAAACGTAGCGGGAGCCAGAGATACGCAGTATTTT. The full variable domain, in which reference TRBV7-3 and TRBJ2-3 provide the parts outside the CDR3, is GAGVSQTPSNKVTEKGKYVELRCDPISGHTALYWYRQSLGQGPEFLIYFQGTGAADDSGLPNDRFFAVRPEGSVSTLKIQRTERGDSAVYLCASSANVAGARDTQYFGPGTRLTVL.

The table lists this clone with a few counts. V is TRBV6-5 and J is TRBJ2-7; TRBD2 agrees at 8 bases. The V and J ends lost 6 bases and 4 bases, in that order; junction bases with no gene match: 8. Germline CDR1 and CDR2: MNHEY and SVGAGI. This CDR3 spans 14 amino acids. The CDR3 loop is CASRSGGAVYEQYF. CDR3 bases: TGTGCCAGCAGGTCCGGGGGGGCCGTTTACGAGCAGTACTTC.

This chain uses TRBV6-6 with TRBJ2-1; either TRBD1 or TRBD2 may fit D (5 bases each). V was cut by 4 bases and J by 5 bases, with 15 bases left in between. The length of the CDR3 is 15 residues. The germline CDR1 and CDR2 sequences are MNHNY and SVGAGI (reference sequence). CDR3 in amino acids: CASSSSRDENNEQFF. CDR3 bases: TGTGCCAGCAGTTCGTCCCGGGACGAGAACAATGAGCAGTTCTTC.

This clone was found a few times. The chain employs TRBV7-2 and TRBJ1-5; D not certain. Per the germline V gene, CDR1 is SGHTA and CDR2 is FQGNSA. Trimming shortened V by 5 bases and J by 6 bases, and 11 bases separated the two germline ends. This CDR3 is built from 13 residues. As DNA, the CDR3 is TGTGCCAGCAGCCCCACAAGAGGTCAGCCCCAGCATTTT. This codes for CASSPTRGQPQHF.

The J gene is TRBJ2-2, the V gene TRBV4-3, with 10 bases that match TRBD2. The V and J ends lost 0 bases and 7 bases, in that order; junction bases with no gene match: 17. Per the germline V gene, CDR1 is LGHNA and CDR2 is YSLEER. The CDR3 is 20 amino acids. CDR3 protein: CASSQEVAGGQTVEVGELFF. DNA for the CDR3: TGCGCCAGCAGCCAAGAAGTAGCGGGAGGACAAACCGTCGAGGTCGGGGAGCTGTTTTTT.

V usage is TRBV2 and J usage is TRBJ2-3, with 9 bases identical to TRBD2. The germline CDR1 and CDR2 sequences are SNHLY and FYNNEI. Trimming removed 7 bases from V and 2 bases from J; junction bases left unmatched: 4. The CDR3 contains 14 residues. For the CDR3, the DNA is TGTGCCAGCATGCTAGCGGGGACCACAGATACGCAGTATTTT. It encodes CASMLAGTTDTQYF.

This clone was seen once. The chain carries TRBV29-1 and TRBJ1-3; a possible D gene is TRBD1 (6 bases). Trimming removed 7 bases from V and 0 bases from J, with 10 bases in between. Germline lookup yields CDR1 SQVTM and CDR2 ANQGSEA. The CDR3 has 13 residues. CDR3 nucleotide sequence: TGCAGCGGACGGACAGCCTCTGGAAACACCATATATTTT. Encoded protein: CSGRTASGNTIYF.